The 11 T cell receptor beta chains below come from one sample, sequenced in a study of T cells expressing NK-cell markers. TCRdb re-called the 5' RACE reads and catalogs CDR3 proteins one per entry, DNA excluded. This table holds hundreds of thousands of distinct CDR3 sequences. Material for sequencing was blood T cells: a sorted CD56 or NKG2C T cell subset, CD4+ or CD8+ T cells, or bulk PBMC T cells (not recorded which). The receptors were sampled from a woman between 18 and 75 years old in good health.

The V gene is TRBV7-2, the J gene TRBJ1-2; TCRdb lists TRBD1, though no DNA is available to test this call. CDR1 and CDR2 (germline): SGHTA, FQGNSA. The CDR3 runs 16 residues. CDR3 sequence reads: CASSLTGTGGNYGYTF.

The chain employs TRBV7-2 and TRBJ1-2; the TCRdb D gene call, TRBD1, has no DNA to confirm it. Germline V gene lookup returns CDR1 SGHTA and CDR2 FQGNSA. The CDR3 contains 15 residues. The CDR3 here is CASSVTGTENYGYTF. The variable domain in full, completed from reference TRBV7-2 and TRBJ1-2, reads GAGVSQSPSNKVTEKGKDVELRCDPISGHTALYWYRQSLGQGLEFLIYFQGNSAPDKSGLPSDRFSAERTGGSVSTLTIQRTQQEDSAVYLCASSVTGTENYGYTFGSGTRLTVV.

V gene TRBV4-1 combines with J gene TRBJ1-5; TCRdb indicates TRBD1, and absent DNA this call remains unverified. The CDR3 runs 16 residues. The germline V gene encodes CDR1 MGHRA and CDR2 YSYEKL. CDR3 sequence reads: CASSQGQGINNQPQHF.

The chain combines TRBV6-2 or TRBV6-3 with TRBJ1-1. The V gene's germline CDR1 is MNHEY and CDR2 SVGEGT. This CDR3 region has 11 residues. The CDR3 region is CASSYDSLAFF.

The chain has TRBV15 and TRBJ1-5. The CDR3 sequence is 15 residues long. The germline V gene encodes CDR1 LNHNV and CDR2 YYDKDF (reference sequence). Here the CDR3 reads CATSREFTANQPQHF.

The CDR3 is CASSLEGTPVTDTQYF. The gene calls are TRBV27 and TRBJ2-3; checking the TCRdb D call of TRBD1 is not possible without DNA. Germline V gene data show CDR1 as MNHEY and CDR2 as SMNVEV (reference sequence). The CDR3 is made up of 16 amino acids.

The chain couples TRBV30 to TRBJ2-2. CDR1 GTSNPN and CDR2 SVGIG come from the germline V gene (reference sequence). The length of the CDR3 is 14 residues. CDR3 region: CAWSEVGTTGELFF.

This chain links TRBV9 with TRBJ2-7; TCRdb gives TRBD2 as the D gene, but with no DNA this cannot be confirmed. CDR1 is SGDLS, CDR2 YYNGEE, per germline. This CDR3 contains 16 residues. The CDR3 reads CASSPRSGGLSYEQYF.

The gene calls are TRBV18 and TRBJ1-1; the TCRdb call, TRBD1, lacks DNA for checking. The CDR3 runs 15 residues. Germline values: CDR1 KGHSH, CDR2 LQKENI. The CDR3 loop reads CASSPRQGMGTEAFF.

This chain joins TRBV27 and TRBJ2-3; the TRBD1 assignment by TCRdb is unverifiable without DNA. The CDR3 loop spans 15 amino acids. CDR1 MNHEY and CDR2 SMNVEV come from the germline V gene (reference sequence). CDR3: CASSLSSPGADTQYF.

This chain links TRBV24-1 with TRBJ2-3; the TRBD1 assignment by TCRdb is unverifiable without DNA. This CDR3 is 14 amino acids long. Germline-derived CDR1 and CDR2 are KGHDR and SFDVKD. CDR3 loop: CATSYTGAPDTQYF.